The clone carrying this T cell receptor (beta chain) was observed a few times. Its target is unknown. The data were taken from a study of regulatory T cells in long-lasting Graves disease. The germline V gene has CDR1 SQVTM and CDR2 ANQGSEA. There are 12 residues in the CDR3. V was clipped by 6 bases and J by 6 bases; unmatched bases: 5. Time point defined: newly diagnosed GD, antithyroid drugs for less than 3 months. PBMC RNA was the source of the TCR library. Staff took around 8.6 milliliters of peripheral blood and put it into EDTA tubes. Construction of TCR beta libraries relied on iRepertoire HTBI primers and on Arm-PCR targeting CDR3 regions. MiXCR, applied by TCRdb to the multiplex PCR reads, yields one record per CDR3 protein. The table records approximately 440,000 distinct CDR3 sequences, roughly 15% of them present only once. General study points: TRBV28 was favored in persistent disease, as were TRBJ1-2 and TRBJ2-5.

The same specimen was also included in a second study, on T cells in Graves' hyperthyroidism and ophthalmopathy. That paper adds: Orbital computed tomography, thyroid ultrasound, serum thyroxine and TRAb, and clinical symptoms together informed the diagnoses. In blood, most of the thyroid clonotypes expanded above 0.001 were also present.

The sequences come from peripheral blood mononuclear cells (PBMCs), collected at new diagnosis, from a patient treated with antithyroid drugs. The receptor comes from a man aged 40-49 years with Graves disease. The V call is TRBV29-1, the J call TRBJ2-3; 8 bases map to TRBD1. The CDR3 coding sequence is TGCAGCGTGCGGACAGGGAGGGATACGCAGTATTTT. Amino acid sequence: CSVRTGRDTQYF.